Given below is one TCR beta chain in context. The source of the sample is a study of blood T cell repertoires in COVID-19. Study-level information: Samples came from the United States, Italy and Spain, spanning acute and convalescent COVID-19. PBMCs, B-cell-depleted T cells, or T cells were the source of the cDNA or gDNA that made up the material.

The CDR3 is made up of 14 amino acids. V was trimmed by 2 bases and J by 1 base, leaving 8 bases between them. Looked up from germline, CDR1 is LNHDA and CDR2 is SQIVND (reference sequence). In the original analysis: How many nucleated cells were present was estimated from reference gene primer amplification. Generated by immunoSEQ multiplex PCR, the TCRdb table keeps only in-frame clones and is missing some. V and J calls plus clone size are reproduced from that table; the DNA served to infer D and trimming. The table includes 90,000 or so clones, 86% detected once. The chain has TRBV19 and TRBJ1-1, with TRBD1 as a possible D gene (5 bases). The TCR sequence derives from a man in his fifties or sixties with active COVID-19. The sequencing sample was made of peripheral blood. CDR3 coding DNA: TGTGCCAGTAGTATACAGGGAGGGAACACTGAAGCTTTCTTT. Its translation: CASSIQGGNTEAFF.